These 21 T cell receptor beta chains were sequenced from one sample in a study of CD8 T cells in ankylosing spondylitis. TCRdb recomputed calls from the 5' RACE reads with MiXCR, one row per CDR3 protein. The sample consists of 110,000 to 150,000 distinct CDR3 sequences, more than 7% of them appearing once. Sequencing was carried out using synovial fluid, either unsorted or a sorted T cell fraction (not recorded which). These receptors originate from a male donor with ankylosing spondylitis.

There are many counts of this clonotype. The CDR3 sequence: CASSQDRVNQPQHF. As DNA, the CDR3 is TGTGCCAGCAGCCAGGACAGGGTTAATCAGCCCCAGCATTTT. V and J are TRBV4-2 and TRBJ1-5; 8 nucleotides agree with TRBD1. CDR1 LGHNA and CDR2 YNFKEQ come from the germline V gene. The CDR3 contains 14 residues. V lost 3 bases to trimming and J lost 4 bases; unmatched junction nucleotides: 2.

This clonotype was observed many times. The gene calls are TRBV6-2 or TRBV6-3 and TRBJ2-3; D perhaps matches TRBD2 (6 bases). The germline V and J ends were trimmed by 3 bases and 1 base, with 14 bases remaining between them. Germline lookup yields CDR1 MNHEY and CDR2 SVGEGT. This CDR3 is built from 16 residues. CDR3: CASSYDSGGGTDTQYF. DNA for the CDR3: TGTGCCAGCAGTTATGATAGCGGAGGAGGCACAGATACGCAGTATTTT.

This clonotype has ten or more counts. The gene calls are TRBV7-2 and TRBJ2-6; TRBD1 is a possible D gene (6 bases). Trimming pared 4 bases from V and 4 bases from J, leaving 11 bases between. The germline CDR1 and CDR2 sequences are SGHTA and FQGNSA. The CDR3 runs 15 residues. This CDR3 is CASSSQGNGANVLTF. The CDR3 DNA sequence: TGTGCCAGCAGCTCCCAGGGGAACGGGGCCAACGTCCTGACTTTC.

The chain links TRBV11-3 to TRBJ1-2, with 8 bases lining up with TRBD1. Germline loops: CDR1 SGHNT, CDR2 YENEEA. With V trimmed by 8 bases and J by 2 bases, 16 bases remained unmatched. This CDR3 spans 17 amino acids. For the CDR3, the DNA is TGTGCCAGCCAAACCTCTGTGACAGGGGCCTTAAACTATGGCTACACCTTC. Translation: CASQTSVTGALNYGYTF.

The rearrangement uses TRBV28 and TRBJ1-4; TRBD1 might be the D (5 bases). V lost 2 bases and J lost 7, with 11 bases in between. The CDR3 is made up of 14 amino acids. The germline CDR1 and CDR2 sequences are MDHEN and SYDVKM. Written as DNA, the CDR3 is TGTGCCAGCAGTTTACAGGGAGTGAGTGAAAAACTGTTTTTT. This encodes CASSLQGVSEKLFF.

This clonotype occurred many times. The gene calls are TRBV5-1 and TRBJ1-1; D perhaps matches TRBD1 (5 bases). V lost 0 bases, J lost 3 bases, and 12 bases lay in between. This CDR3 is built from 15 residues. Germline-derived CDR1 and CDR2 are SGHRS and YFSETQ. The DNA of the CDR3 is TGCGCCAGCAGCTTGGCCCCAGGGAGCGACACTGAAGCTTTCTTT. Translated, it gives CASSLAPGSDTEAFF.

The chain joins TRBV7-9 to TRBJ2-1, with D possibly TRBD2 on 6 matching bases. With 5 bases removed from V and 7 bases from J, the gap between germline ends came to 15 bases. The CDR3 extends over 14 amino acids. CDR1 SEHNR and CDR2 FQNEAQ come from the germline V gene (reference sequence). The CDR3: CASSLRAAGNEQFF. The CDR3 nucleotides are TGTGCCAGCAGCCTCAGAGCAGCGGGTAATGAGCAGTTCTTC.

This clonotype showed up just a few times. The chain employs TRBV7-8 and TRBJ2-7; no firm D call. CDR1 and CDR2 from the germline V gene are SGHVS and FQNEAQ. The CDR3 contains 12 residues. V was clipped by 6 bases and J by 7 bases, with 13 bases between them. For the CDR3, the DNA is TGTGCCAGCAGTACCCTAGGACGGGAGCAGTACTTC. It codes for CASSTLGREQYF.

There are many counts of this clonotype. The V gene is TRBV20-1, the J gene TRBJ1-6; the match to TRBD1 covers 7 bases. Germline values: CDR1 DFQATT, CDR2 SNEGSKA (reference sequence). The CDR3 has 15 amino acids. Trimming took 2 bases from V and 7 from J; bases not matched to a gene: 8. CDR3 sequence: CSARMNRGKNSPLHF. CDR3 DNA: TGCAGTGCTAGAATGAACAGGGGAAAGAATTCACCCCTCCACTTT.

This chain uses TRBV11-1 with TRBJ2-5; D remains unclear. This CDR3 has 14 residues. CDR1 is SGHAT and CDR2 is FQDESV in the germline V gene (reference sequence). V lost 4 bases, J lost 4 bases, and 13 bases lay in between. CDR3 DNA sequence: TGTGCCAGCAGCTACCGGCCGTCCGGAGAGACCCAGTACTTC. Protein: CASSYRPSGETQYF. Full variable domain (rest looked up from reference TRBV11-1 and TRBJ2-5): EAEVAQSPRYKITEKSQAVAFWCDPISGHATLYWYRQILGQGPELLVQFQDESVVDDSQLPKDRFSAERLKGVDSTLKIQPAELGDSAMYLCASSYRPSGETQYFGPGTRLLVL.

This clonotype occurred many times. The CDR3 coding sequence is TGCGCCAGCAGCTTCGCTCCAGGGAACACTGAAGCTTTCTTT. This translates into CASSFAPGNTEAFF. This chain joins TRBV5-1 and TRBJ1-1, with no clear D. This CDR3 is 14 amino acids long. Germline-derived CDR1 and CDR2 are SGHRS and YFSETQ. The V end lost 2 bases, the J end lost 1 base, and 9 bases lay between the germline ends.

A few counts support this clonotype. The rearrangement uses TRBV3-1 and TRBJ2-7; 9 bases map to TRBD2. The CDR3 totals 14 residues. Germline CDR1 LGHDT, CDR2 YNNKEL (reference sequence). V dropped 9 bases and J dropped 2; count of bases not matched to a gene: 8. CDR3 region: CASQRGAGTYEQYF. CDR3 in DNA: TGTGCCAGTCAGCGGGGGGCTGGGACCTACGAGCAGTACTTC.

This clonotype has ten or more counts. CDR3 nucleotide sequence: TGTGCCAGCAGCCCGGGGCTAGCCACAAGTGAGCAGTTCTTC. Translation gives CASSPGLATSEQFF. This chain links TRBV11-1 with TRBJ2-1; D may correspond to TRBD1 or TRBD2 (5 bases each). CDR1 is SGHAT and CDR2 is FQDESV in the germline V gene (reference sequence). CDR3 length: 14 residues. With 5 bases removed from V and 9 bases from J, the gap between germline ends came to 17 bases.

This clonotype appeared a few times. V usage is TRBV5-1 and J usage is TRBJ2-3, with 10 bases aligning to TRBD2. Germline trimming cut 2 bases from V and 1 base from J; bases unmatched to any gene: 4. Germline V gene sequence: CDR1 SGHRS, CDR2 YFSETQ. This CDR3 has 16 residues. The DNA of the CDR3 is TGCGCCAGCAGCTTTAGCCTAGCGGGAGGCACAGATACGCAGTATTTT. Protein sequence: CASSFSLAGGTDTQYF.

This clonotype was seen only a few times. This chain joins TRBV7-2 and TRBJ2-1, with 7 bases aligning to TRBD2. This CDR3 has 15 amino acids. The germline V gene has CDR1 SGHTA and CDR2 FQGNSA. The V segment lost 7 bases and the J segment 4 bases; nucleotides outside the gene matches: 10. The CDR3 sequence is CASTTGTISYNEQFF. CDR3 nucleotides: TGTGCCAGCACCACCGGGACTATCTCTTACAATGAGCAGTTCTTC.

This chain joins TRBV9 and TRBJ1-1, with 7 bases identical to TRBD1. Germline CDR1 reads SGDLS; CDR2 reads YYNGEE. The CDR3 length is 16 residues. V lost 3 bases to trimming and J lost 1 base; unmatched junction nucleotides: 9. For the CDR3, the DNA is TGTGCCAGCAGCGATCGTCCCGGGACAGCGAACACTGAAGCTTTCTTT. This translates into CASSDRPGTANTEAFF.

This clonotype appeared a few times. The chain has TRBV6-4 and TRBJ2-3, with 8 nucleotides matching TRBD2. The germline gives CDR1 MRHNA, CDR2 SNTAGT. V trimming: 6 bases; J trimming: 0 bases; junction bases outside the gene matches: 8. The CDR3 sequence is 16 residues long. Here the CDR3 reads CASSSLSSGSTDTQYF. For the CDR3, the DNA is TGTGCCAGCAGCTCCTTGTCTAGCGGGAGCACAGATACGCAGTATTTT.

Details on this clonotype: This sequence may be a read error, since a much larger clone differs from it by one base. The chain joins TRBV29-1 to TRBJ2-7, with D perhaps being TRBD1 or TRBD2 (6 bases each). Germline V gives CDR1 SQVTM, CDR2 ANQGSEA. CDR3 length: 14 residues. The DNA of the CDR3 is TGCAGCGTGGGGGGACAACTTCTCTCCTACGAGCGGTACTTC. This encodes CSVGGQLLSYERYF.

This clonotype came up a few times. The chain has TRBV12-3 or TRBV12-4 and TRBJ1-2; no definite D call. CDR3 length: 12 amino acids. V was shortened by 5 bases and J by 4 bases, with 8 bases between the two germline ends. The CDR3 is CASSRSSYGYTF. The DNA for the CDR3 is TGTGCCAGCAGTCGTTCCTCCTATGGCTACACCTTC.

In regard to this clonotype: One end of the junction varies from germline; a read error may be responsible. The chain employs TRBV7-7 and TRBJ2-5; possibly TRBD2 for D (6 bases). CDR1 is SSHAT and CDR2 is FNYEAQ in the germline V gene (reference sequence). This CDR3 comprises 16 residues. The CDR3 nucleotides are TGTGCTAGCAGCTTAGGAGGGGCCCTGGGGCAAGAGACCCAGTACTTC. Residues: CASSLGGALGQETQYF.

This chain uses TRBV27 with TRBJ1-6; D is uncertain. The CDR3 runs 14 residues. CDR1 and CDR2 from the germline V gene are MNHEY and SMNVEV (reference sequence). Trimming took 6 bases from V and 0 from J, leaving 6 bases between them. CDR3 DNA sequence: TGTGCCAGCAGATACAGCTCCTATAATTCACCCCTCCACTTT. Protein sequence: CASRYSSYNSPLHF.